Listed below are T cell receptor beta chains from one sample, sequenced in a study of blood T cell repertoires in COVID-19. Assay: immunoSEQ multiplex PCR; the TCRdb copy retains only in-frame clones and omits some. In the table there are around 190,000 clones, roughly 77% of which are singletons. What was sequenced was PBMCs or T cells enriched from blood (not recorded which). The receptors were gathered from a man aged 40-49 years who had recovered from COVID-19. CDR3s include the opening cysteine and the closing phenylalanine or tryptophan. Each record gives: V gene, D gene, J gene, clone size, CDR3 DNA, CDR3 protein. The D gene is left open where the match is weak. The listing skips clone size in some rows; elsewhere it reads once, few, many or a size class.

TRBV4-1,TRBD1,TRBJ2-1,NA,TGCGCCAGCAGCCAAGACAGGGGGCAGTCCTACAATGAGCAGTTCTTC,CASSQDRGQSYNEQFF
TRBV20-1,TRBD1,TRBJ1-3,NA,TGCAGTGCTAGTAGGGCGACAGGGGGTCGAAACACCATATATTTT,CSASRATGGRNTIYF
TRBV5-1,TRBD2,TRBJ2-3,once,TGCGCCAGCAGCTTGGGGACTAGCGGGACAGATACGCAGTATTTT,CASSLGTSGTDTQYF
TRBV27,NA,TRBJ2-2,NA,TGTGCCAGCAGTTTCTGGCCGAACACCGGGGAGCTGTTTTTT,CASSFWPNTGELFF
TRBV18,TRBD2,TRBJ2-1,many,TGTGCCAGCTCACCGGGGACTAGAGTGCCCTACAATGAGCAGTTCTTC,CASSPGTRVPYNEQFF
TRBV9,NA,TRBJ2-2,NA,TGTGCCAGCAGCGCCTACCTCACGGGTGGGAGTTGGACCGGGGAGCTGTTTTTT,CASSAYLTGGSWTGELFF
TRBV27,TRBD1,TRBJ1-6,NA,TGTGCCAGCAGTTCGGGACAGGGGGTCAGGGGTAATTCACCCCTCCACTTT,CASSSGQGVRGNSPLHF
TRBV5-6,NA,TRBJ2-3,NA,TGTGCCAGCAGCTTTGTGGTAGCGGACACAGATACGCAGTATTTT,CASSFVVADTDTQYF
TRBV9,NA,TRBJ2-1,NA,TGTGCCAGCAGCGTAAACTATCAGAGTGAGCAGTTCTTC,CASSVNYQSEQFF
TRBV21-1,NA,TRBJ1-6,NA,TGTGCCAGCAGGGGCCGGGGAGGGCTCAATTCACCCCTCCACTTT,CASRGRGGLNSPLHF
TRBV10-3,TRBD1,TRBJ1-2,NA,TGTGCCATCAGTCTTAATCCCGGGACAGGGGACTATGGCTACACCTTC,CAISLNPGTGDYGYTF